This is a list of T cell receptor beta chains from one sample in a study of cytomegalovirus exposure and HLA in healthy donors. The method was immunoSEQ multiplex PCR; TCRdb's version includes in-frame clones alone and lacks a portion of them. The sample carries 90,000 to 100,000 clones, less than 70% recorded once. Material for sequencing was PBMCs. These TCRs come from a man aged 50-59 years in good health and CMV-seronegative. The conserved cysteine and the conserved F or W are not part of the CDR3 here.

cdr3_length v_call cdr3_aa
12 TRBV5-1 ASSPAGTDYEQY
13 TRBV11-3 ASSLDPTTGGGYT
15 TRBV5-6 ASSLVAGGPSTDTQY
13 TRBV9 ASSAHGGSGQPQH
14 TRBV7-9 ASSLTSGYPRDEQF
11 TRBV9 ASSTSGQETQY
10 TRBV7-9 SSSFGRETQY
15 TRBV18 ASSPRGVGGPLHEQY
15 TRBV5-1 ASSSQGAKSATDTQY
13 TRBV5-1 ASSLSGQNTGELF
13 TRBV10-3 AISEGQGSYNEQF
13 TRBV4-1 ASSQVADRYNEQF
11 TRBV7-2 ASSLQLNTEAF
11 TRBV7-9 ASIDGENTEAF
16 TRBV4-1 ASSRSSGRASGTGELF
14 TRBV28 ASSLLGQGSDQPQH
15 TRBV6-1 ASSEAGAVTYNSPLH
12 TRBV7-9 ASSFSGANEKLF
13 TRBV9 ASTNRGAGGETQY
14 TRBV5-5 ASRYVSGQGNTEAF
11 TRBV5-4 ASSRGHTDTQY
18 TRBV5-1 ASSAPVGSGGSSSYNEQF
12 TRBV6-5 ASRLGGEHEKLF
14 TRBV28 ASSRIGQGANEKLF
12 TRBV10-3 AISPFGRGKGYT
13 TRBV11-1 ASSHVSGGQETQY
13 TRBV27 ASSRPGQGATEAF
13 TRBV5-1 ASSLVPGVNQPQH
12 TRBV30 AWSRTGSNQPQH
13 TRBV28 ASSLQEISNQLQH
11 TRBV5-6 ASSLRGTDTQY
13 TRBV7-2 ASSSLGGLTETQY
9 TRBV13 ASSLLETQY
13 TRBV2 ASSGTGGYTGELF
13 TRBV5-1 ASSLQTSGTDTQY
14 TRBV4-2 ASSQIAGESYNEQF
12 TRBV5-1 ASSLAGATYEQY
11 TRBV9 ASSDRGLTEAF
12 TRBV5-8 ASSLARGRIEAF
13 TRBV7-6 ASSFSGGPEETQY
13 TRBV7-2 ASSLYRGPNSPLH